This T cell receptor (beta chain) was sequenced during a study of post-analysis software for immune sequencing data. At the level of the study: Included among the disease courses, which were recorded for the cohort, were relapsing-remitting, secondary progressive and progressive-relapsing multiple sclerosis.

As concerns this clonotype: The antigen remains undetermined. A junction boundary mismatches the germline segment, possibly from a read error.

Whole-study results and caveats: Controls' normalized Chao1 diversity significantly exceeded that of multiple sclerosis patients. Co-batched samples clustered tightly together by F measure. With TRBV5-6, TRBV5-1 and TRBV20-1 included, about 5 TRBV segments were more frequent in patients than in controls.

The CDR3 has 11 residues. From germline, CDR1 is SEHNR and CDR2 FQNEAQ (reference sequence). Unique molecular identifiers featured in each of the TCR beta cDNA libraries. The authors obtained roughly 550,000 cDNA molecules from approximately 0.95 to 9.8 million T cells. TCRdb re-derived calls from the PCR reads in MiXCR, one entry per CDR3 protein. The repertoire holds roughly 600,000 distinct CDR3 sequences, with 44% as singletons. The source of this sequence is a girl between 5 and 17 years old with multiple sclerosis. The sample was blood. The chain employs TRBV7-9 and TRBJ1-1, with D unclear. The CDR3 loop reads CTTFSDTEAFF. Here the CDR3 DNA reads TGCACAACTTTTTCGGACACTGAAGCTTTCTTT.